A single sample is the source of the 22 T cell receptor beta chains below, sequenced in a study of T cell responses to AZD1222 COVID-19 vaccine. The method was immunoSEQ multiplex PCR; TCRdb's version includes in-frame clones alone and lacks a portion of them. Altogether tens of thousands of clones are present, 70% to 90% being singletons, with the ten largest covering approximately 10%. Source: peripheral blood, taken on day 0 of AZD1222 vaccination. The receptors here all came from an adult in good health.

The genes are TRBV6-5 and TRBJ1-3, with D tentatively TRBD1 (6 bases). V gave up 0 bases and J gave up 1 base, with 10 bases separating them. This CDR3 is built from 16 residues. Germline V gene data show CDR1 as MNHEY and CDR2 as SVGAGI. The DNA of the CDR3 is TGTGCCAGCAGTTACTCATTACAGGGTTCTGGAAACACCATATATTTT. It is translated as CASSYSLQGSGNTIYF.

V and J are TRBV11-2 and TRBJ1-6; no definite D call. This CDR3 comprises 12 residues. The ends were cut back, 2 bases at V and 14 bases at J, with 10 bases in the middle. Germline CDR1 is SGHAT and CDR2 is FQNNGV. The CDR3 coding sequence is TGTGCCAGCAGCTTACTCGGCCGGACCCTCCACTTT. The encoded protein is CASSLLGRTLHF. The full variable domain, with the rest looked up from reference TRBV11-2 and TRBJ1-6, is EAGVAQSPRYKIIEKRQSVAFWCNPISGHATLYWYQQILGQGPKLLIQFQNNGVVDDSQLPKDRFSAERLKGVDSTLKIQPAKLEDSAVYLCASSLLGRTLHFGNGTRLTVT.

The CDR3 coding sequence is TGTGCCAGTAGTCACAGAACATATAATTCACCCCTCCACTTT. Its protein is CASSHRTYNSPLHF. This chain uses TRBV19 with TRBJ1-6; D call uncertain. Germline V CDR1 and CDR2: LNHDA, SQIVND (reference sequence). V was cut by 5 bases and J by 4 bases, with 9 bases left in between. The CDR3 length is 14 residues.

CDR3 sequence reads: CASGRGTNNSPLHF. The DNA for the CDR3 is TGTGCCAGCGGCCGGGGTACCAATAATTCACCCCTCCACTTT. The chain couples TRBV2 to TRBJ1-6; D ambiguous. This CDR3 region has 14 residues. Between the trimmed V and J ends, which lost 8 bases and 5 bases, there was a span of 13 bases. CDR1 and CDR2 (germline): SNHLY, FYNNEI.

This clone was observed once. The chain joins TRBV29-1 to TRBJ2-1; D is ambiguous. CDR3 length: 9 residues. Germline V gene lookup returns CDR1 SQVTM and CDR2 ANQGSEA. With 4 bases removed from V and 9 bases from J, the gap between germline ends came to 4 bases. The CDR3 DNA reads TGCAGCGTTGGGCCTGAGCAGTTCTTC. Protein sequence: CSVGPEQFF.

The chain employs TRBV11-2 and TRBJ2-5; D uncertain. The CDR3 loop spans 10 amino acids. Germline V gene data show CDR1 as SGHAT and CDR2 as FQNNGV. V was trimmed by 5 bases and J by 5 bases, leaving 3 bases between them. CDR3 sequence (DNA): TGTGCCAGCAGCAGGGAGACCCAGTACTTC. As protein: CASSRETQYF.

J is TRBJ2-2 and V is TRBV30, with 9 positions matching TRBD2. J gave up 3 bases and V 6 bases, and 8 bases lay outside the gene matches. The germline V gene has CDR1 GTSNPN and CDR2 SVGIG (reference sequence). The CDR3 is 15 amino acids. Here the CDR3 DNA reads TGTGCCTGTCCCCCGGGCGGGGGGGACACCGGGGAGCTGTTTTTT. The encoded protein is CACPPGGGDTGELFF. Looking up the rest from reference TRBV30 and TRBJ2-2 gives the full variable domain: SQTIHQWPATLVQPVGSPLSLECTVEGTSNPNLYWYRQAAGRGLQLLFYSVGIGQISSEVPQNLSASRPQDRQFILSSKKLLLSDSGFYLCACPPGGGDTGELFFGEGSRLTVL.

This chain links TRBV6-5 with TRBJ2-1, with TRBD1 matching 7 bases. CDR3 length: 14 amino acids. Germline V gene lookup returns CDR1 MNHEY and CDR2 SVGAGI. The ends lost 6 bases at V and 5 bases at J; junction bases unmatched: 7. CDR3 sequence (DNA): TGTGCCAGCAGGTGGGACAGCCATAACAATGAGCAGTTCTTC. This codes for CASRWDSHNNEQFF.

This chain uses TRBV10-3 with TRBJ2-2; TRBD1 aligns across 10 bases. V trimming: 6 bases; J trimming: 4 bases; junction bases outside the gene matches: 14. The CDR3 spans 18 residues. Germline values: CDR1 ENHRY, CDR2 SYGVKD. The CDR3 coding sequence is TGTGCCATCAGCGGGGGCGGGACAGGGGCTCCCAGCACCGGGGAGCTGTTTTTT. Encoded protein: CAISGGGTGAPSTGELFF.

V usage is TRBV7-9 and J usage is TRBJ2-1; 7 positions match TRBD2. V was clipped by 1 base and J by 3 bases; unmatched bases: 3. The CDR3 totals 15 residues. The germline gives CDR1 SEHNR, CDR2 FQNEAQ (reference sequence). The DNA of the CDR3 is TGTGCCAGCAGCTTAGTTGGGACTAACTACAATGAGCAGTTCTTC. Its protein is CASSLVGTNYNEQFF.

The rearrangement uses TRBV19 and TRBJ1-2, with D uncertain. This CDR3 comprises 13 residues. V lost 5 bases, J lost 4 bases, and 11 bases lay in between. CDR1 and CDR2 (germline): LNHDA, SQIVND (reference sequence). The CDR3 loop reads CASSADTRYGYTF. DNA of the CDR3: TGTGCCAGTAGTGCAGACACCCGCTATGGCTACACCTTC.

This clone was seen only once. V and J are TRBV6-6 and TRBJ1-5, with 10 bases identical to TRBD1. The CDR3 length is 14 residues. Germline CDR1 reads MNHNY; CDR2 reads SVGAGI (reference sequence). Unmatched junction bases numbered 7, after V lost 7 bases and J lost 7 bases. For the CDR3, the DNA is TGTGCCAGCACCCTCGGGACAGGGGACCAGCCCCAGCATTTT. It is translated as CASTLGTGDQPQHF.

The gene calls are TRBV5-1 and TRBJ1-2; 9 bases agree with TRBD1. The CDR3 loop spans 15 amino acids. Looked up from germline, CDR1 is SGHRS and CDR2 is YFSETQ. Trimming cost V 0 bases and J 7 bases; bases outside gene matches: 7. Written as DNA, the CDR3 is TGCGCCAGCAGCTTGGGATCACAGGGGGCGCTTGGCTACACCTTC. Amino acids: CASSLGSQGALGYTF. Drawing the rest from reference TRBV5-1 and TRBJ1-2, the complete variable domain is KAGVTQTPRYLIKTRGQQVTLSCSPISGHRSVSWYQQTPGQGLQFLFEYFSETQRNKGNFPGRFSGRQFSNSRSEMNVSTLELGDSALYLCASSLGSQGALGYTFGSGTRLTVV.

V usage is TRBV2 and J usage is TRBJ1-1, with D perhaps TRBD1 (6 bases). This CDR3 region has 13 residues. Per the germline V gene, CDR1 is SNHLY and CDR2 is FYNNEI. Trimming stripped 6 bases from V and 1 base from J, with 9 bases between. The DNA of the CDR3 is TGTGCCAGCAGAAGGACAGAGAACACTGAAGCTTTCTTT. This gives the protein CASRRTENTEAFF.

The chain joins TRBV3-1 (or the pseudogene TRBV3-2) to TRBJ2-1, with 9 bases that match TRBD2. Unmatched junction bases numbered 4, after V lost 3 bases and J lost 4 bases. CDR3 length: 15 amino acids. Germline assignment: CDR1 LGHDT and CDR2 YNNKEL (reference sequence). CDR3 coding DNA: TGTGCCAGCAGCCACTGGACTAGCGCGTACAATGAGCAGTTCTTC. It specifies CASSHWTSAYNEQFF.

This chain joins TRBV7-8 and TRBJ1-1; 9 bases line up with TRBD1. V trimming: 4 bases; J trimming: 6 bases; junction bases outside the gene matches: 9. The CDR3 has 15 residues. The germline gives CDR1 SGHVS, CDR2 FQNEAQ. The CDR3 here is CASSSYRGRSAEAFF. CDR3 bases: TGTGCCAGCAGCTCCTACAGGGGGCGTTCGGCTGAAGCTTTCTTT.

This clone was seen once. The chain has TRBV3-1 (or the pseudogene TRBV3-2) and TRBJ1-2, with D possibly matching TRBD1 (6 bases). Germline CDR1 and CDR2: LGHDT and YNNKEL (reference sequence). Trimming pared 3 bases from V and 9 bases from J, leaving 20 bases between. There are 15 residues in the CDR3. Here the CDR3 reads CASSQDISGQFSYTF. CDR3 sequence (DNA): TGTGCCAGCAGCCAGGATATCTCCGGACAGTTTAGCTACACCTTC.

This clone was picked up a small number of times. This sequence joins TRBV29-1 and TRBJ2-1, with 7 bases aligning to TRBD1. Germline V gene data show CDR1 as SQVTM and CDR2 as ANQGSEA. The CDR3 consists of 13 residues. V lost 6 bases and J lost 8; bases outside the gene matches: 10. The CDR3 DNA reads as TGCAGCGTCCAAGACAGGGTAGTTGATGAGCAGTTCTTC. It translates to CSVQDRVVDEQFF.

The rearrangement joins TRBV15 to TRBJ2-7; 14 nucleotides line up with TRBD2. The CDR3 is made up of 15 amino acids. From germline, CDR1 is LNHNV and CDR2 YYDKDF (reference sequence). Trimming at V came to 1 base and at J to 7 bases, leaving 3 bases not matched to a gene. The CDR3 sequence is CATSRGLAGGQEQYF. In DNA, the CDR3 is TGTGCCACCAGCAGAGGACTAGCGGGAGGGCAAGAGCAGTACTTC.

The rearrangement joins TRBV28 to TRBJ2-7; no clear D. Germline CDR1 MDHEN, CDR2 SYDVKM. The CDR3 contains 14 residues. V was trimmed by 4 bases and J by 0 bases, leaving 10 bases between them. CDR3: CASSSISSSYEQYF. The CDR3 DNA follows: TGTGCCAGCAGTTCGATATCAAGCTCCTACGAGCAGTACTTC.

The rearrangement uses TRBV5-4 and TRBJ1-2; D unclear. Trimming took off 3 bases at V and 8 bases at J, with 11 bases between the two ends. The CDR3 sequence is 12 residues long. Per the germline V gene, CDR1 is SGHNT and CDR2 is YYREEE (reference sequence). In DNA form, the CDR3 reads TGTGCCAGCAGCTATGACCGAGGGGGCTACACCTTC. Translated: CASSYDRGGYTF.

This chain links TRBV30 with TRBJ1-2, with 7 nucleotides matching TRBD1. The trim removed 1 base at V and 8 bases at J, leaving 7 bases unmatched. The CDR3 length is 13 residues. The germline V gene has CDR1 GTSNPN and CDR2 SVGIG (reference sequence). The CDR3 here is CAWSAGRGRGYTF. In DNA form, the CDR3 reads TGTGCCTGGAGTGCGGGGAGGGGGCGAGGCTACACCTTC.